What follows is one T cell receptor beta chain and its context. Its specific antigen is unknown. No base qualities exist here, and no much larger clone lies one base off it. This sample is drawn from a study of blood T cell repertoires in COVID-19 (dated by TCRdb to 2018 to 2020). At the level of the whole study: Samples from collaborators originated in the United States, Italy and Spain and spanned both the acute and convalescent phases of COVID-19. Nearly every sample came with metadata listing a de-identified subject ID, COVID-19 status, age in years and sex. Samples came from the ongoing ImmuneRACE study (first 160 participants) plus 1,254 subjects from 6 global collaborators. The prospective study material was composed of cDNA or gDNA derived from T cells, B-cell-depleted T cells, or PBMCs. Subjects who had been exposed to COVID-19, were actively infected with it, or had recovered from it provided the deeply sampled blood TCRbeta repertoires that made up the dataset. The repertoires were made available in a free public database intended to serve as a resource for research on the immune response to SARS-CoV-2. Where HLA class I and class II types were available, the types were taken from metadata supplied by the sample provider, not from assay-based typing.

The paper's findings and limits, for the study overall: Clinical and demographic metadata were provided uncurated, with the amount varying by source and participant.

Collaborating institutions collected whole blood in K2EDTA tubes following their own protocols. Collaborator samples were shipped for TCRbeta analysis as frozen whole blood, isolated PBMCs, or DNA extracted from either sample type. Cut back by 3 bases and 7 bases, the V and J ends lie 13 bases apart. CDR1 MNHEY and CDR2 SVGEGT are derived from the germline V gene. The CDR3 contains 14 residues, cysteine and phenylalanine counted. The DNA shown is the 42-base CDR3, in frame from base 1. The immunoSEQ Assay, a bias-controlled multiplex PCR, was used to amplify TCRbeta CDR3 regions from genomic DNA. From the authors' description of their analysis: Within the assay, amplification of reference gene primers was used to estimate how many nucleated cells each sample contained. To quantify the absolute abundance of each unique TCRbeta CDR3 rearrangement, sequence reads were collapsed and filtered. For each sample, productive Simpson clonality was calculated as the square root of Simpson's diversity index over productive rearrangements. Entries here come from immuneACCESS through TCRdb and include only in-frame sequences with V and J called. Some clones fail to appear in such tables; in the studies checked, an unresolved V gene covers under half of the shortfall, and the cause of the remainder is unknown. V and J calls and clone size follow that table, whereas D and trimming were derived from the DNA. This sample is represented by about 140,000 clones; 84% of them were singletons. The leading ten clones occupy 3.5% to 4.5% of the sample.

The sample taken for sequencing was peripheral blood. The chain links TRBV6-2 or TRBV6-3 with TRBJ1-5; no confident D gene assignment can be made. This TCR was sampled from a woman between 55 and 75 years old with acute or convalescent COVID-19. The CDR3 is CASSYVQRGQPQHF. The DNA reads TGTGCCAGCAGTTATGTTCAAAGAGGGCAGCCCCAGCATTTT.